A selection of T cell receptor beta chains follows, all from one sample in a study of blood T cell repertoires in COVID-19. Some clones are missing from TCRdb's copy, which holds only in-frame ones; the method was immunoSEQ multiplex PCR. The table includes some 180,000 clones, around four fifths detected once. The sequenced sample consisted of peripheral blood. The source of these receptors is an elderly woman with COVID-19, enrolled during active disease. Each CDR3 is given with its conserved first and last residue. Each record gives: clone size, V gene, J gene, D gene, CDR3 protein, CDR3 DNA. A D gene is named only where the DNA matches it firmly. Clone size, where shown, is once, few, many, or a class for clones that have expanded.

clone_size: NA
v_call: TRBV9
j_call: TRBJ2-7
d_call: TRBD1
cdr3_aa: CASSVGQGPYEQYF
cdr3_nt: TGTGCCAGCAGCGTCGGACAGGGTCCATACGAGCAGTACTTC

clone_size: NA
v_call: TRBV3-1/TRBV3-2
j_call: TRBJ2-2
d_call: NA
cdr3_aa: CASSPGGAQGGELFF
cdr3_nt: TGTGCCAGCAGTCCCGGGGGAGCCCAAGGCGGGGAGCTGTTTTTT

clone_size: few
v_call: TRBV2
j_call: TRBJ1-2
d_call: NA
cdr3_aa: CASSELSTVGYTF
cdr3_nt: TGTGCCAGCAGTGAACTCTCGACAGTAGGCTACACCTTC

clone_size: NA
v_call: TRBV9
j_call: TRBJ1-6
d_call: TRBD1
cdr3_aa: CASSPGQGVGSPLHF
cdr3_nt: TGTGCCAGCAGCCCCGGACAGGGAGTTGGTTCACCCCTCCACTTT

clone_size: NA
v_call: TRBV18
j_call: TRBJ1-2
d_call: NA
cdr3_aa: CASSPGVNYGYTF
cdr3_nt: TGTGCCAGCTCACCAGGAGTTAACTATGGCTACACCTTC

clone_size: few
v_call: TRBV5-1
j_call: TRBJ2-1
d_call: TRBD1
cdr3_aa: CASSSPGQGFNNEQFF
cdr3_nt: TGCGCCAGCAGCTCCCCGGGACAGGGATTTAACAATGAGCAGTTCTTC

clone_size: NA
v_call: TRBV6-5
j_call: TRBJ2-1
d_call: TRBD1
cdr3_aa: CASSFTTGVRQFF
cdr3_nt: TGTGCCAGCAGTTTCACCACAGGGGTGCGGCAGTTCTTC

clone_size: NA
v_call: TRBV5-1
j_call: TRBJ2-3
d_call: NA
cdr3_aa: CASSLGPTASTDTQYF
cdr3_nt: TGCGCCAGCAGCTTGGGACCCACAGCAAGCACAGATACGCAGTATTTT

clone_size: NA
v_call: TRBV5-1
j_call: TRBJ1-1
d_call: NA
cdr3_aa: CASKSLENTEAFF
cdr3_nt: TGCGCCAGCAAGTCCCTAGAGAACACTGAAGCTTTCTTT

clone_size: NA
v_call: TRBV11-2
j_call: TRBJ1-2
d_call: TRBD1
cdr3_aa: CASSYRDSFYYGYTF
cdr3_nt: TGTGCCAGCAGCTATAGGGACAGTTTTTACTATGGCTACACCTTC

clone_size: NA
v_call: TRBV24-1
j_call: TRBJ1-1
d_call: NA
cdr3_aa: CATSDSRRGDTEAFF
cdr3_nt: TGTGCCACCAGTGATTCCCGACGGGGGGACACTGAAGCTTTCTTT

clone_size: NA
v_call: TRBV2
j_call: TRBJ1-1
d_call: NA
cdr3_aa: CASTFRTGSRAFF
cdr3_nt: TGTGCCAGCACCTTTCGTACAGGGTCGCGAGCTTTCTTT

clone_size: NA
v_call: TRBV27
j_call: TRBJ2-5
d_call: NA
cdr3_aa: CASSYIFETQYF
cdr3_nt: TGTGCCAGCAGTTATATATTCGAGACCCAGTACTTC

clone_size: NA
v_call: TRBV5-1
j_call: TRBJ1-3
d_call: TRBD1
cdr3_aa: CASSLGRGGTAQYF
cdr3_nt: TGCGCCAGCAGCTTGGGCCGTGGGGGGACAGCACAATATTTT

clone_size: NA
v_call: TRBV7-8
j_call: TRBJ1-1
d_call: TRBD1
cdr3_aa: CASSLVDRGETEAFF
cdr3_nt: TGTGCCAGCAGCTTAGTTGACAGGGGTGAAACTGAAGCTTTCTTT

clone_size: NA
v_call: TRBV5-1
j_call: TRBJ2-2
d_call: TRBD1
cdr3_aa: CASSLDQGARGELFF
cdr3_nt: TGCGCCAGCAGCTTGGACCAGGGGGCGCGAGGGGAGCTGTTTTTT

clone_size: NA
v_call: TRBV18
j_call: TRBJ1-1
d_call: NA
cdr3_aa: CASSPEQTRNTEAFF
cdr3_nt: TGTGCCAGCTCACCTGAACAAACCCGGAACACTGAAGCTTTCTTT

clone_size: NA
v_call: TRBV15
j_call: TRBJ1-2
d_call: TRBD1
cdr3_aa: CATSRDPTGAPGDYGYTF
cdr3_nt: TGTGCCACCAGCAGGGATCCGACAGGGGCACCGGGGGACTATGGCTACACCTTC

clone_size: once
v_call: TRBV24-1
j_call: TRBJ2-5
d_call: NA
cdr3_aa: CATSDSSLETQYF
cdr3_nt: TGTGCCACCAGTGATTCTAGTTTGGAGACCCAGTACTTC

clone_size: NA
v_call: TRBV18
j_call: TRBJ2-2
d_call: NA
cdr3_aa: CASSPDRRGGELFF
cdr3_nt: TGTGCCAGCTCACCGGACAGGAGGGGCGGGGAGCTGTTTTTT

clone_size: NA
v_call: TRBV5-6
j_call: TRBJ2-7
d_call: TRBD1
cdr3_aa: CASSLLGQGPYEQYF
cdr3_nt: TGTGCCAGCAGCTTACTAGGACAGGGACCCTACGAGCAGTACTTC

clone_size: NA
v_call: TRBV19
j_call: TRBJ2-1
d_call: NA
cdr3_aa: CASRPRDFNNEQFF
cdr3_nt: TGTGCCAGTAGACCTAGGGACTTCAACAATGAGCAGTTCTTC

clone_size: NA
v_call: TRBV15
j_call: TRBJ1-2
d_call: TRBD1
cdr3_aa: CATSTGTRGLTYGYTF
cdr3_nt: TGTGCCACCAGCACCGGGACAAGGGGGCTTACCTATGGCTACACCTTC

clone_size: NA
v_call: TRBV25-1
j_call: TRBJ2-7
d_call: NA
cdr3_aa: CATPERSSYEQYF
cdr3_nt: TGTGCCACCCCGGAGAGGAGCTCCTACGAGCAGTACTTC

clone_size: few
v_call: TRBV29-1
j_call: TRBJ1-2
d_call: NA
cdr3_aa: CSVDSRDGTPSEGYTF
cdr3_nt: TGCAGCGTTGACTCCCGGGATGGGACTCCCTCGGAAGGCTACACCTTC

clone_size: NA
v_call: TRBV18
j_call: TRBJ1-1
d_call: TRBD1
cdr3_aa: CASSAGQAVDEAFF
cdr3_nt: TGTGCCAGCTCAGCGGGACAGGCTGTGGATGAAGCTTTCTTT

clone_size: NA
v_call: TRBV2
j_call: TRBJ2-7
d_call: TRBD2
cdr3_aa: CASSPRRGAGVQEQYF
cdr3_nt: TGTGCCAGCAGCCCCCGCCGAGGGGCGGGAGTTCAGGAGCAGTACTTC

clone_size: NA
v_call: TRBV5-5
j_call: TRBJ1-1
d_call: TRBD1
cdr3_aa: CASSLFPGQGRSEAFF
cdr3_nt: TGTGCCAGCAGCTTATTTCCGGGACAGGGAAGGTCTGAAGCTTTCTTT

clone_size: NA
v_call: TRBV3-1/TRBV3-2
j_call: TRBJ1-1
d_call: TRBD1
cdr3_aa: CASSQDQDRDTEAFF
cdr3_nt: TGTGCCAGCAGCCAAGACCAGGACAGGGACACTGAAGCTTTCTTT

clone_size: NA
v_call: TRBV5-1
j_call: TRBJ1-1
d_call: NA
cdr3_aa: CASSPGGNTEAFF
cdr3_nt: TGCGCCAGCAGCCCGGGGGGGAATACTGAAGCTTTCTTT

clone_size: once
v_call: TRBV28
j_call: TRBJ1-2
d_call: NA
cdr3_aa: CASSLGVSRAGDYGYTF
cdr3_nt: TGTGCCAGCAGTTTAGGAGTCTCGAGGGCCGGGGACTATGGCTACACCTTC

clone_size: few
v_call: TRBV9
j_call: TRBJ1-1
d_call: NA
cdr3_aa: CASGTDHMNTEAFF
cdr3_nt: TGTGCCAGCGGGACTGATCATATGAACACTGAAGCTTTCTTT

clone_size: NA
v_call: TRBV11-2
j_call: TRBJ1-1
d_call: NA
cdr3_aa: CASSLDRGGNTEAFF
cdr3_nt: TGTGCCAGCAGCTTAGATAGGGGAGGGAACACTGAAGCTTTCTTT

clone_size: few
v_call: TRBV12-3/TRBV12-4
j_call: TRBJ1-3
d_call: NA
cdr3_aa: CASRPDSGNTIYF
cdr3_nt: TGTGCCAGCAGGCCAGACTCTGGAAACACCATATATTTT

clone_size: NA
v_call: TRBV5-5
j_call: TRBJ2-1
d_call: NA
cdr3_aa: CASSFTPVRRSSYNEQFF
cdr3_nt: TGTGCCAGCAGCTTTACCCCGGTCCGCCGGAGCTCCTACAATGAGCAGTTCTTC

clone_size: NA
v_call: TRBV11-3
j_call: TRBJ2-1
d_call: TRBD2
cdr3_aa: CASSLGGTSGRNEQFF
cdr3_nt: TGTGCCAGCAGCTTAGGGGGGACTAGCGGGAGGAATGAGCAGTTCTTC

clone_size: NA
v_call: TRBV5-1
j_call: TRBJ2-5
d_call: TRBD2
cdr3_aa: CASTIGGEYFGETQYF
cdr3_nt: TGCGCCAGCACCATCGGGGGGGAATACTTCGGGGAGACCCAGTACTTC

clone_size: NA
v_call: TRBV5-1
j_call: TRBJ2-2
d_call: NA
cdr3_aa: CASSEDRNTGELFF
cdr3_nt: TGCGCCAGCAGCGAGGACAGGAACACCGGGGAGCTGTTTTTT

clone_size: NA
v_call: TRBV7-2
j_call: TRBJ1-5
d_call: NA
cdr3_aa: CASSFGLGSNQPQHF
cdr3_nt: TGTGCCAGCAGCTTTGGACTGGGAAGCAATCAGCCCCAGCATTTT

clone_size: NA
v_call: TRBV27
j_call: TRBJ2-6
d_call: TRBD1
cdr3_aa: CASSFRPGTGTRGANVLTF
cdr3_nt: TGTGCCAGCAGTTTTCGTCCCGGGACAGGGACGCGTGGGGCCAACGTCCTGACTTTC

clone_size: NA
v_call: TRBV7-2
j_call: TRBJ2-4
d_call: NA
cdr3_aa: CASSLLGRGGDIAKNIQYF
cdr3_nt: TGTGCCAGCAGCTTACTCGGGCGGGGTGGGGATATAGCCAAAAACATTCAGTACTTC

clone_size: NA
v_call: TRBV5-1
j_call: TRBJ1-1
d_call: TRBD1
cdr3_aa: CASSSRTGVPTEAFF
cdr3_nt: TGCGCCAGCAGCTCCAGGACAGGGGTTCCCACTGAAGCTTTCTTT